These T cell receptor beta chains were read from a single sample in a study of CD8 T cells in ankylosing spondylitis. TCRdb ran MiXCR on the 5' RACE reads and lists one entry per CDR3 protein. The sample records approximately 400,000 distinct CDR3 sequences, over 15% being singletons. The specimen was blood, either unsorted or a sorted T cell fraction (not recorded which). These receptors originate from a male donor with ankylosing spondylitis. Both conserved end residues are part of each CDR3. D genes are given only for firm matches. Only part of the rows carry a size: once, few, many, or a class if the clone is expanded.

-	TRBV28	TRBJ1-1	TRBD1	CASSSQGAPEAFF	TGTGCCAGCAGCTCACAGGGGGCTCCTGAAGCTTTCTTT
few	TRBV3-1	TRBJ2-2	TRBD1	CASSHDGDSYTGELFF	TGTGCCAGCAGCCACGACGGGGACAGTTACACCGGGGAGCTGTTTTTT
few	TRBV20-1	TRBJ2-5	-	CSATSPRAQETQYF	TGCAGTGCTACTAGCCCAAGGGCTCAAGAGACCCAGTACTTC
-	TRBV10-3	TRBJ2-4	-	CAISDGGNIQYF	TGTGCCATCAGTGACGGGGGAAACATTCAGTACTTC
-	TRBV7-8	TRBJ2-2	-	CASSLEDSPQTGELFF	TGTGCCAGCAGCTTAGAGGACTCTCCACAGACCGGGGAGCTGTTTTTT
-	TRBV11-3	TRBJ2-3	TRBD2	CASSMTSGRSDTQYF	TGTGCCAGCAGCATGACTAGCGGGAGGTCGGATACGCAGTATTTT
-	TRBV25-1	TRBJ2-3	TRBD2	CASSEYGKRGSPDTQYF	TGTGCCAGCAGTGAATACGGCAAGCGGGGGAGCCCAGATACGCAGTATTTT
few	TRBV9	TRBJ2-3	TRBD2	CASSPRMTLAGDTDTQYF	TGTGCCAGCAGCCCCCGGATGACTTTAGCGGGGGACACAGATACGCAGTATTTT
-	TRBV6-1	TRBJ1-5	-	CASSTGAAGQPQHF	TGTGCCAGCAGTACGGGGGCCGCGGGTCAGCCCCAGCATTTT
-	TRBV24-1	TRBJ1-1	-	CATWGREAFF	TGTGCCACCTGGGGCAGAGAAGCTTTCTTT
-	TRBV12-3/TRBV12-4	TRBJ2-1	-	CASSLVRLAHSSYNEQFF	TGTGCCAGCAGTTTAGTCCGACTGGCCCACAGCTCCTACAATGAGCAGTTCTTC
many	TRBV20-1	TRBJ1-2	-	CSARDKATYGYTF	TGCAGTGCTAGAGACAAGGCCACCTATGGCTACACCTTC
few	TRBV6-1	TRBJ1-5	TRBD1	CASSEEGAINQPQHF	TGTGCCAGCAGTGAAGAGGGGGCTATCAATCAGCCCCAGCATTTT
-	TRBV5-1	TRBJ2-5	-	CASSRGGSETETQYF	TGCGCCAGCAGCCGGGGTGGATCCGAGACGGAGACCCAGTACTTC
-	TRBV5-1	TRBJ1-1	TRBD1	CASSPGTGHTEAFF	TGCGCCAGCAGCCCCGGGACAGGCCACACTGAAGCTTTCTTT
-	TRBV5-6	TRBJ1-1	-	CAGTLRGGMKTEAFF	TGTGCCGGCACCCTGAGAGGGGGTATGAAGACTGAAGCTTTCTTT
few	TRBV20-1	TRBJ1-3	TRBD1	CSAREGQSGNTIYF	TGCAGTGCTAGGGAGGGACAGAGTGGAAACACCATATATTTT
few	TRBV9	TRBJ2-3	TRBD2	CASSVGEGASTDTQYF	TGTGCCAGCAGCGTAGGGGAGGGTGCTAGCACAGATACGCAGTATTTT